The present TCR beta chain was sequenced within a study of cytomegalovirus exposure and HLA in healthy donors. The germline gives CDR1 MNHNS, CDR2 SASEGT. The trim removed 1 base at V and 5 bases at J, leaving 7 bases unmatched. This CDR3 is 15 amino acids long. The table lists this clone with a few counts. Primers included in the PCR were 60 Vbeta and 13 Jbeta primers. Measured with immunoSEQ multiplex PCR; TCRdb has only the in-frame clones, and not every one. This table has 130,000 to 150,000 clones, around three quarters appearing once. The chain carries TRBV6-1 and TRBJ2-5; 7 nucleotides line up with TRBD1. The receptor's source is a woman between 40 and 50 years old in good health and CMV-seropositive. What was sequenced was PBMCs. CDR3 bases: TGTGCCAGCAGTGAAGGAGGGACAGCCCCTGAGACCCAGTACTTC. This codes for CASSEGGTAPETQYF.